This T cell receptor beta chain was sequenced during a study of T cell responses to AZD1222 COVID-19 vaccine. Findings and limits, study-wide: Donor demographics were predominantly white British with a female majority; clonal diversity may be underestimated.

Produced via immunoSEQ multiplex PCR; TCRdb's table is partial and in-frame only. The data contain about 100,000 clones, roughly nine tenths of them seen just once; the ten biggest clones take up 4.5% to 5.5%. In the case of this clone: Its target is not known.

CDR1 SGHRS and CDR2 YFSETQ come from the germline V gene. V lost 3 bases to trimming and J lost 4 bases, with 14 bases between them. This CDR3 region has 15 residues. The sequenced sample was peripheral blood, obtained 28 days after the second AZD1222 dose. The sequence derives from an adult who received the AZD1222 COVID-19 vaccine. J is TRBJ1-5 and V is TRBV5-1, with D maybe TRBD1 (5 bases). CDR3 bases: TGCGCCAGCAGCTCCGACGGGGGAGGAAATCAGCCCCAGCATTTT. It yields the protein CASSSDGGGNQPQHF. The full variable domain, in which reference TRBV5-1 and TRBJ1-5 provide the parts outside the CDR3, is KAGVTQTPRYLIKTRGQQVTLSCSPISGHRSVSWYQQTPGQGLQFLFEYFSETQRNKGNFPGRFSGRQFSNSRSEMNVSTLELGDSALYLCASSSDGGGNQPQHFGDGTRLSIL.